This TCR beta chain comes out of a study of blood T cell repertoires in COVID-19. Study-wide context: COVID-19 samples collected from the United States, Italy and Spain covered acute and convalescent phases. PBMCs, B-cell-depleted T cells, or T cells provided the cDNA or gDNA that made up the material.

Authors' data handling: How many nucleated cells were present was estimated from reference gene primer amplification. Only in-frame clones appear in the TCRdb table, and some are missing; sequencing was by immunoSEQ multiplex PCR. From that table come the V and J calls and clone size; the DNA was used to work out D and trimming. This table holds 200,000 to 250,000 clones, approximately 79% found once. Germline V gene data show CDR1 as KGHSH and CDR2 as LQKENI. CDR3 length: 16 residues. V lost 3 bases and J 5 bases, leaving 14 bases between the germline ends. The sequence derives from a woman aged 35 to 49 with active or convalescent COVID-19. The chain links TRBV18 to TRBJ1-6; D gene unclear. Sequenced sample: peripheral blood. The CDR3 is CASSPVPLENNSPLHF. CDR3 coding DNA: TGTGCCAGCTCACCGGTTCCTTTGGAGAATAATTCACCCCTCCACTTT.